This T cell receptor beta chain was captured in a study of blood T cells in healthy people across ages. The CDR3 has 15 amino acids. The J segment lost 3 bases and the V segment lost 0 bases, leaving 5 bases of the junction unmatched. The V gene's germline CDR1 is MNHEY and CDR2 SVGAGI. This clonotype was counted once. Sample-barcoded 5' priming and a J-beta primer mix drove a second PCR of roughly 6 to 12 cycles. TCRdb redid the calling of the 5' RACE reads with MiXCR, one entry per CDR3 protein. The data show 650,000 to 900,000 distinct CDR3 sequences, 62% seen once. The chain uses TRBV6-5 and TRBJ2-7, with TRBD1 matching over 7 bases. This clonotype was sampled from a man younger than 45 in good health. Sequencing was carried out using blood. The chain's CDR3 is CASSYSGDRVYEQYF. The CDR3 DNA reads as TGTGCCAGCAGTTACTCAGGAGACAGGGTCTACGAGCAGTACTTC.